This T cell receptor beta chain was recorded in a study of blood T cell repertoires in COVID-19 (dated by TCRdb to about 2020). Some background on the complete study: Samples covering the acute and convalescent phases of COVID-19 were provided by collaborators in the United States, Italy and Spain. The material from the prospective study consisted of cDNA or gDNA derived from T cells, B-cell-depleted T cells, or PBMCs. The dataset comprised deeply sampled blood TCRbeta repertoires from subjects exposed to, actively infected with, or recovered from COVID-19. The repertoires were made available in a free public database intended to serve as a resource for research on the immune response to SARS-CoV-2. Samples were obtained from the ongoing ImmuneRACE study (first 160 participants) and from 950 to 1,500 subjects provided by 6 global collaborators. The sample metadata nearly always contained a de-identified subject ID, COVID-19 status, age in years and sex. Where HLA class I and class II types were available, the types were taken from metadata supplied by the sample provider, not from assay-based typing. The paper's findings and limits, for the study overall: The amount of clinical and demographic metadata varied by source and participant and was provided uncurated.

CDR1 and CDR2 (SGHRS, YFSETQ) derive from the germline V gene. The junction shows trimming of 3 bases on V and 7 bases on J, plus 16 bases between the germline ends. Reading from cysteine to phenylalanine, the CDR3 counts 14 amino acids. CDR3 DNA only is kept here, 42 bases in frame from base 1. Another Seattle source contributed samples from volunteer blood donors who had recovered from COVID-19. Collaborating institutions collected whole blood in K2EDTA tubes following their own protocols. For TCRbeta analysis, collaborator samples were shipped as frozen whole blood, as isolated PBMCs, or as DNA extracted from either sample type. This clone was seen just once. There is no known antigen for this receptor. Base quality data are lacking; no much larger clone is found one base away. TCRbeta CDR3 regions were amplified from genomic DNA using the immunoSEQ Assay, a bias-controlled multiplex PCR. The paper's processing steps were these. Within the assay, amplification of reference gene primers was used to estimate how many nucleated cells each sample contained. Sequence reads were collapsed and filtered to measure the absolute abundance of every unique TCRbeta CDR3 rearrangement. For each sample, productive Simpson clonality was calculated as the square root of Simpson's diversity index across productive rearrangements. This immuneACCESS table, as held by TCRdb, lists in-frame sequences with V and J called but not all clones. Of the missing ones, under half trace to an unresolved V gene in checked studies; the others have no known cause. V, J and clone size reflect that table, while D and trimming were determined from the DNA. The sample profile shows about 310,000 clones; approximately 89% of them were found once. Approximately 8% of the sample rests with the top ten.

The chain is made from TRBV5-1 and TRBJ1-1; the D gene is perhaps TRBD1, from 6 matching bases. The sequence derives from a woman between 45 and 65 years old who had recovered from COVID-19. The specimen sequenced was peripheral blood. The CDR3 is CASSSSTGSGEAFF. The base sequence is TGCGCCAGCAGCTCCTCTACAGGGTCAGGTGAAGCTTTCTTT. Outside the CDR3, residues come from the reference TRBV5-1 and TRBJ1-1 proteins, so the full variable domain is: KAGVTQTPRYLIKTRGQQVTLSCSPISGHRSVSWYQQTPGQGLQFLFEYFSETQRNKGNFPGRFSGRQFSNSRSEMNVSTLELGDSALYLCASSSSTGSGEAFFGQGTRLTVV.